Listed here is a single T cell receptor (beta chain). Germline loops: CDR1 SQVTM, CDR2 ANQGSEA. V shed 0 bases and J shed 0 bases, with 13 bases lying between them. The CDR3 runs to 16 residues. The data derive from a study of T cells after yellow fever vaccination. TCRdb re-called the 5' RACE reads through MiXCR, storing one row per CDR3 protein. The table records nearly 550,000 distinct CDR3 sequences, over 15% of them present only once. The sequencing used PBMCs, collected 15 days after the yellow fever booster vaccination. V usage is TRBV29-1 and J usage is TRBJ2-3; D might be TRBD2 (6 bases). The receptor was derived from a young man who received the YFV17D yellow fever vaccine. CDR3: CSVEDELGTSTDTQYF. DNA for the CDR3: TGCAGCGTTGAAGATGAGTTAGGGACTAGCACAGATACGCAGTATTTT.